This T cell receptor (beta chain) emerged from a study of a mutant IDH1 vaccine in newly diagnosed glioma. About the study: Mean patient age was about 44 years; 62.5% were male and about 40% female. Earlier treatment was radiotherapy, temozolomide, or both, with most getting both.

CDR1 is LNHDA and CDR2 is SQIVND in the germline V gene (reference sequence). The CDR3 is 16 residues long. Trimming took 7 bases from V and 3 from J; bases not matched to a gene: 8. Assay: immunoSEQ multiplex PCR; the TCRdb copy retains only in-frame clones and omits some. The sample contains over 75,000 clones, about 80% of which appear only once. Whole-study results and caveats: There seemed to be no relation between pseudoprogression and changes in top peripheral T cell clonotypes.

Time point specified: baseline, week 1 (first vaccination visit). The treatment here: pre-vaccination baseline after standard-of-care therapy. About this clone: The target antigen is unknown.

The origin of this receptor is a man aged 35 to 55 with glioma. The rearrangement links TRBV19 to TRBJ2-5, with 13 bases aligning to TRBD2. Sample: PBMCs, taken from a glioma patient treated with radiotherapy, temozolomide or both. The chain's CDR3 is CASTEIGLAGEETQYF. CDR3 nucleotide sequence: TGTGCCAGTACTGAAATCGGACTAGCGGGGGAAGAGACCCAGTACTTC.